This T cell receptor beta chain was observed in a study of blood T cell repertoires in COVID-19. The table came from immunoSEQ multiplex PCR; TCRdb's copy has only in-frame clones and leaves some out. The data show approximately 94,000 clones, with roughly 79% seen just once and around an eighth held by the top ten. The CDR3 totals 14 residues. Germline CDR1 reads GTSNPN; CDR2 reads SVGIG (reference sequence). Trimming removed 0 bases from V and 8 bases from J, with 14 bases in between. The J gene is TRBJ2-1, the V gene TRBV30, with unresolved D. Sequenced input: peripheral blood. This clonotype was obtained from a woman between 65 and 79 years old with acute or convalescent COVID-19. In DNA, the CDR3 is TGTGCCTGGAGTGTACTTGGCGGTATTGATGAGCAGTTCTTC. This gives the protein CAWSVLGGIDEQFF.